The rows below give T cell receptor beta chains drawn from one sample of a study of T cell repertoires in cytomegalovirus infection. Each CDR3 protein gets one entry after TCRdb re-called the reads with MiXCR. The table records more than 95,000 distinct CDR3 sequences, roughly 32% of them present only once. Their antigens are not known. Sequencing was performed on CD8+ T cells from cultured PBMCs, taken from culture after CMV antigen stimulation. The receptors stem from a human donor in good health (CMV status not recorded). Some clones in this sample may be carry-over from other donors' samples. Both conserved end residues are part of each CDR3. Fields, in order: J gene, V gene, clone size, D gene, CDR3 protein, CDR3 DNA. A D gene is named only where the DNA matches it firmly. Rows give clone size only sometimes, using once, few, many, or a class for an expanded clone.

TRBJ2-1	TRBV5-6	few	-	CASRGDIGYNEQFF	TGTGCCAGCAGAGGGGACATCGGCTACAATGAGCAGTTCTTC
TRBJ1-3	TRBV18	-	-	CASSHFGERSGNTIYF	TGTGCCAGCTCACACTTCGGGGAACGCTCTGGAAACACCATATATTTT
TRBJ2-1	TRBV7-2	few	-	CASSLRGTFNEQFF	TGTGCCAGCAGCTTAAGAGGGACATTTAATGAGCAGTTCTTC
TRBJ2-6	TRBV6-1	-	-	CASRNIRSGANVLTF	TGTGCCAGCAGAAACATAAGATCTGGGGCCAACGTCCTGACTTTC
TRBJ2-1	TRBV11-1	-	-	CASSLQGNSYNEQFF	TGTGCCAGCAGCCTTCAGGGGAACTCCTACAATGAGCAGTTCTTC
TRBJ1-2	TRBV7-8	few	TRBD1	CASSLTGGTGTYGYTF	TGTGCCAGCAGCTTAACTGGCGGGACAGGGACCTATGGCTACACCTTC
TRBJ2-7	TRBV7-6	-	-	CASSHDQLGYEQYF	TGTGCCAGCAGCCACGACCAGCTAGGGTACGAGCAGTACTTC
TRBJ2-7	TRBV4-3	few	-	CASSRGRGYEQYF	TGCGCCAGCAGCCGAGGCAGGGGTTACGAGCAGTACTTC
TRBJ1-6	TRBV28	-	-	CASSSRGDWGSPLHF	TGTGCCAGCAGTTCCCGGGGGGACTGGGGTTCACCCCTCCACTTT
TRBJ2-5	TRBV7-2	many	TRBD1	CASSPSTGTGGRETQYF	TGTGCCAGCAGCCCCTCAACCGGGACAGGGGGCCGGGAGACCCAGTACTTC
TRBJ2-1	TRBV5-5	-	-	CASSLTQSNEQFF	TGTGCCAGCAGCTTGACACAGTCCAATGAGCAGTTCTTC
TRBJ1-2	TRBV2	few	TRBD1	CASSAGDRAGYTF	TGTGCCAGCAGTGCTGGCGACAGGGCCGGCTACACCTTC
TRBJ2-6	TRBV10-3	-	TRBD2	CAISDLGGAGANVLTF	TGTGCCATCAGCGACCTGGGGGGGGCTGGGGCCAACGTCCTGACTTTC
TRBJ2-7	TRBV19	-	-	CASSYGGLYEQYF	TGTGCCAGTAGTTATGGGGGTCTCTACGAGCAGTACTTC
TRBJ2-1	TRBV20-1	-	-	CSARSQLAGANNEQFF	TGCAGTGCTAGATCGCAGCTGGCGGGGGCGAACAATGAGCAGTTCTTC
TRBJ1-1	TRBV19	few	-	CASSITRAGEAFF	TGTGCCAGTAGTATTACAAGGGCCGGTGAAGCTTTCTTT
TRBJ1-4	TRBV7-8	many	TRBD1	CASSLYDPGQGVTNEKLFF	TGTGCCAGCAGCTTATACGACCCGGGACAGGGTGTCACTAATGAAAAACTGTTTTTT
TRBJ2-7	TRBV10-3	few	TRBD1	CAISVAGQGHYEQYF	TGTGCCATCAGTGTGGCGGGACAGGGACACTACGAGCAGTACTTC
TRBJ2-6	TRBV4-1	-	-	CASSQDPGANVLTF	TGCGCCAGCAGCCAAGATCCCGGGGCCAACGTCCTGACTTTC
TRBJ2-7	TRBV28	few	-	CASSPLGYEQYF	TGTGCCAGCAGCCCCCTAGGGTACGAGCAGTACTTC
TRBJ1-1	TRBV7-9	few	TRBD1	CASSLAWVTGGLPEAFF	TGTGCCAGCAGCTTAGCCTGGGTGACAGGGGGCCTACCTGAAGCTTTCTTT
TRBJ2-1	TRBV7-9	few	TRBD2	CASSHPSRTAGGRNEQFF	TGTGCCAGCAGCCACCCCAGCCGGACGGCGGGGGGGCGCAATGAGCAGTTCTTC
TRBJ2-7	TRBV12-3/TRBV12-4	-	TRBD2	CASSPSGREQYF	TGTGCCAGCAGCCCCAGCGGGAGGGAGCAGTACTTC
TRBJ1-3	TRBV7-6	many	-	CASSPRESGNTIYF	TGTGCCAGCAGCCCTCGGGAGTCCGGAAACACCATATATTTT
TRBJ2-1	TRBV7-2	many	-	CASSFSSYNEQFF	TGTGCCAGCAGCTTTAGCTCCTACAATGAGCAGTTCTTC
TRBJ1-6	TRBV2	-	TRBD1	CASSATGGAYNSPLHF	TGTGCCAGCAGCGCGACAGGGGGGGCGTATAATTCACCCCTCCACTTT
TRBJ2-3	TRBV7-2	-	TRBD1	CASRVGTGGLADTQYF	TGTGCCAGCAGAGTCGGGACAGGGGGCTTGGCAGATACGCAGTATTTT
TRBJ2-1	TRBV7-8	medium-sized	-	CASSLAKQGQHYNEQFF	TGTGCCAGCAGCTTAGCCAAACAGGGTCAACACTACAATGAGCAGTTCTTC
TRBJ1-5	TRBV15	-	-	CATTAVHNQPQHF	TGTGCCACCACCGCCGTGCACAATCAGCCCCAGCATTTT
TRBJ1-6	TRBV5-4	once	-	CASSVGPIYNSPLHF	TGTGCCAGCAGCGTAGGGCCGATCTATAATTCACCCCTCCACTTT
TRBJ2-7	TRBV28	-	TRBD2	CASTSGTSGYSYEQYF	TGTGCCAGCACCTCCGGGACTAGCGGGTACTCCTACGAGCAGTACTTC
TRBJ2-2	TRBV7-8	few	-	CASSLYEGLGGELFF	TGTGCCAGCAGCTTGTACGAGGGGCTGGGCGGGGAGCTGTTTTTT
TRBJ2-7	TRBV4-1	-	TRBD1	CASSQPGQGYELYF	TGCGCCAGCAGCCAACCCGGACAGGGCTACGAGCTGTACTTC
TRBJ2-2	TRBV28	few	-	CASSLKPGQYTGELFF	TGTGCCAGCAGTTTAAAACCCGGACAGTACACCGGGGAGCTGTTTTTT
TRBJ2-7	TRBV12-3/TRBV12-4	few	TRBD1	CASSWDRDLAEQYF	TGTGCCAGCAGTTGGGACAGGGATTTAGCCGAGCAGTACTTC
TRBJ2-7	TRBV7-2	many	-	CASSLYGMKGYEQYF	TGTGCCAGCAGCTTGTACGGGATGAAAGGATACGAGCAGTACTTC
TRBJ1-5	TRBV27	few	TRBD1	CASSPGGTSHQPQHF	TGTGCCAGCAGCCCAGGGGGGACCTCTCATCAGCCCCAGCATTTT
TRBJ2-2	TRBV4-2	-	-	CASSQDWVRDGTGELFF	TGTGCCAGCAGCCAAGATTGGGTCAGGGACGGCACCGGGGAGCTGTTTTTT
TRBJ2-7	TRBV28	-	-	CASIMTRSRREQYF	TGTGCCAGCATTATGACGAGGTCTCGTCGCGAGCAGTACTTC
TRBJ1-1	TRBV5-1	-	-	CASSLAGMTGGEAFF	TGCGCCAGCAGCTTGGCGGGGATGACCGGAGGGGAAGCTTTCTTT
TRBJ1-1	TRBV7-3	many	-	CASSLMRGRHTEAFF	TGTGCCAGCAGCTTAATGCGGGGCAGGCACACTGAAGCTTTCTTT
TRBJ2-1	TRBV4-2	-	TRBD1	CASSQDRGPYNEQFF	TGTGCCAGCAGCCAAGACAGGGGGCCTTACAATGAGCAGTTCTTC
TRBJ2-1	TRBV28	-	TRBD2	CASSSLAGGHNEQFF	TGTGCCAGCAGCTCACTAGCGGGGGGCCACAATGAGCAGTTCTTC
TRBJ1-4	TRBV19	-	TRBD1	CASSTSTGIREKLFF	TGTGCCAGTAGTACCTCGACAGGGATCCGTGAAAAACTGTTTTTT
TRBJ1-3	TRBV12-3/TRBV12-4	-	TRBD1	CASSYLIDRGSGNTIYF	TGTGCCAGCAGTTACTTGATTGACAGGGGCTCCGGAAACACCATATATTTT
TRBJ2-7	TRBV20-1	-	TRBD2	CSARDFGRGSYEQYF	TGCAGTGCTAGAGATTTTGGGCGGGGGTCCTACGAGCAGTACTTC
TRBJ2-1	TRBV10-2	-	-	CASSGTDSSYNEQFF	TGCGCCAGCAGTGGGACAGATAGCTCCTACAATGAGCAGTTCTTC